Shown below are 8 T cell receptor beta chains from a single sample sequenced in a study of cytomegalovirus exposure and HLA in healthy donors (dated by TCRdb to 2016 to 2017). The library relied on the immunoSEQ multiplex PCR assay. For the multiplex PCR, a mixture combining 60 forward primers for TCR Vbeta segments and 13 reverse primers for TCR Jbeta segments was used. TCRdb obtained this table from immuneACCESS and retained in-frame rearrangements with V and J assigned. These tables miss some clones; where compared with another copy, unresolved V genes account for less than half of the shortfall, and the remainder is unexplained. This sample is represented by roughly 100,000 clones; about four fifths of them were singletons. The top ten constitute roughly 1.2% of the sample. Sequencing used PBMCs. The receptor set was obtained from a man aged 40-49 years in good health and CMV-seronegative.

The rearrangement links TRBV6-1 to TRBJ1-1, with 8 positions matching TRBD1. The CDR3 loop spans 15 amino acids. Germline V CDR1 and CDR2: MNHNS, SASEGT. V shed 4 bases and J 5 bases; nucleotides not matched to a gene: 9. CDR3: CASSAPDRGGTEAFF. The CDR3 region has the DNA TGTGCCAGCAGTGCCCCAGACAGGGGTGGGACTGAAGCTTTCTTT.

V usage is TRBV10-1 and J usage is TRBJ1-5, with D possibly matching TRBD1 (6 bases). Deletions cut 9 bases from V and 6 bases from J, with 15 bases between. The CDR3 has 13 residues. Germline V CDR1 and CDR2: WNHNN, SYGVQD (reference sequence). Written as DNA, the CDR3 is TGCGCCAGAAGACGGGGGGGCTTTCAGCCCCAGCATTTT. This codes for CARRRGGFQPQHF.

This chain joins TRBV4-1 and TRBJ2-7, with 11 bases fitting TRBD2. The germline gives CDR1 MGHRA, CDR2 YSYEKL. With V trimmed by 5 bases and J by 5 bases, 8 bases remained unmatched. The CDR3 is 15 residues long. The CDR3 spells CASSFRLAGSDEQYF. DNA of the CDR3: TGCGCCAGCAGCTTTCGACTAGCGGGGAGCGACGAGCAGTACTTC.

J is TRBJ2-7 and V is TRBV5-1, with a weak D call TRBD2 (6 bases). The CDR3 extends over 16 amino acids. With 0 bases removed from V and 0 bases from J, the gap between germline ends came to 13 bases. Germline values: CDR1 SGHRS, CDR2 YFSETQ. The CDR3 region has the DNA TGCGCCAGCAGCTTGGGGGCTAGCGCCGCCTCCTACGAGCAGTACTTC. It codes for CASSLGASAASYEQYF.

This chain links TRBV2 with TRBJ2-3; a weak D match, TRBD2 (5 bases). V lost 8 bases to trimming and J lost 0 bases, with 12 bases between them. CDR3 length: 14 amino acids. CDR1 and CDR2 from the germline V gene are SNHLY and FYNNEI. Written as DNA, the CDR3 is TGTGCCAGCCGAAAGACTACTAGCACAGATACGCAGTATTTT. This codes for CASRKTTSTDTQYF.

The V and J genes are TRBV28 and TRBJ1-1; 11 bases are a match to TRBD1. Germline V lookup: CDR1 MDHEN, CDR2 SYDVKM. With 11 bases clipped from V and 4 bases from J, the junction kept 6 bases outside the gene matches. The CDR3 loop spans 13 amino acids. This chain's CDR3 is CAGRDRGFTEAFF. Here the CDR3 DNA reads TGTGCCGGACGGGACAGGGGGTTCACTGAAGCTTTCTTT.

The chain links TRBV10-1 to TRBJ1-2; 10 bases map to TRBD1. V shed 3 bases and J 5 bases; nucleotides not matched to a gene: 12. The length of the CDR3 is 17 residues. Germline V gene data show CDR1 as WNHNN and CDR2 as SYGVQD (reference sequence). The CDR3 spells CASSDWDRGRGEYGYTF. The CDR3 region has the DNA TGCGCCAGCAGTGACTGGGACAGGGGCCGGGGTGAGTATGGCTACACCTTC.

The V and J genes are TRBV4-1 and TRBJ2-1, with 7 bases fitting TRBD2. Unmatched junction bases numbered 12, after V lost 1 base and J lost 6 bases. The CDR3 is 17 residues long. CDR1 and CDR2 from the germline V gene are MGHRA and YSYEKL. Written as DNA, the CDR3 is TGCGCCAGCAGCCAAGCATCGCGGGCTAGCGGCTCCAATGAGCAGTTCTTC. Its protein is CASSQASRASGSNEQFF.